These 22 T cell receptor beta chains were sequenced from one sample in a study of T-cell reconstitution after alpha-beta-depleted transplantation in children. Using unique molecular identifiers, the investigators prepared the TCRbeta library. Using its own MiXCR run on the PCR reads, TCRdb lists one record per CDR3 protein. Of hundreds of thousands of distinct CDR3 sequences in the sample, roughly 13% were seen once. Sample: PBMCs, mostly from graft donor cells, taken 360 days after TCRalphabeta/CD19-depleted stem cell transplant. All receptors derive from a male patient younger than 18 who had a stem cell transplant for acute myeloid leukemia, so the T cells may come from the graft donor.

This clonotype was seen at least ten times. J is TRBJ2-1 and V is TRBV6-2 or TRBV6-3; TRBD2 matches at 8 bases. V shed 5 bases, J shed 13 bases, and the junction held 10 bases outside the gene matches. CDR1 and CDR2 (germline): MNHEY, SVGEGT. The CDR3 totals 13 residues. CDR3 DNA: TGTGCCAGCAGTGGGACTATAGCGGGAAACCAGTTCTTC. This encodes CASSGTIAGNQFF.

This clonotype was seen ten or more times. V usage is TRBV5-1 and J usage is TRBJ2-7, with D perhaps TRBD1 (7 bases). CDR1 and CDR2 from the germline V gene are SGHRS and YFSETQ. V lost 4 bases to trimming and J lost 5 bases, with 25 bases between them. The CDR3 has 17 residues. The CDR3 loop reads CASSPIIGGGERHEQYF. CDR3 bases: TGCGCCAGCAGCCCTATAATAGGAGGGGGCGAACGTCACGAGCAGTACTTC.

This clonotype was counted ten times or more. V gene TRBV15 combines with J gene TRBJ2-7, with 12 bases matching TRBD2. The CDR3 length is 16 residues. Looked up from germline, CDR1 is LNHNV and CDR2 is YYDKDF (reference sequence). The V and J ends lost 1 base and 3 bases, in that order; junction bases with no gene match: 4. Here the CDR3 DNA reads TGTGCCACCAGCAGAGTGATGACTAGCGGGAGCTACGAGCAGTACTTC. It encodes CATSRVMTSGSYEQYF.

This clonotype was counted only a few times. The genes are TRBV10-3 and TRBJ2-7; D gene uncertain. V lost 5 bases and J 0 bases, leaving 5 bases between the germline ends. Per the germline V gene, CDR1 is ENHRY and CDR2 is SYGVKD. The CDR3 runs to 12 residues. CDR3 nucleotide sequence: TGTGCCATCAGTTCCAGCTCCTACGAGCAGTACTTC. Its translation is CAISSSSYEQYF.

This clonotype was found a few times. The J gene is TRBJ2-1, the V gene TRBV20-1; TRBD1 agrees at 10 bases. V lost 2 bases to trimming and J lost 3 bases; unmatched junction nucleotides: 7. Per germline, CDR1 DFQATT and CDR2 SNEGSKA (reference sequence). CDR3 length equals 16 residues. CDR3 loop: CSARRTGTGVYNEQFF. DNA of the CDR3: TGCAGTGCTAGAAGAACCGGGACAGGGGTCTACAATGAGCAGTTCTTC.

This clonotype was counted between two and nine times. The chain combines TRBV24-1 with TRBJ2-2; D perhaps matches TRBD1 (6 bases). The V end was cut by 1 base, the J end by 1 base, with 12 bases between. The CDR3 consists of 17 residues. From germline, CDR1 is KGHDR and CDR2 SFDVKD. The CDR3 region is CATSDFRGRKNTGELFF. CDR3 nucleotide sequence: TGTGCCACCAGTGATTTTAGGGGGAGAAAGAACACCGGGGAGCTGTTTTTT.

This chain uses TRBV5-1 with TRBJ2-2; D is undetermined. The germline CDR1 and CDR2 sequences are SGHRS and YFSETQ. Trimming took 0 bases from V and 4 from J, leaving 13 bases between them. The CDR3 contains 16 residues. The DNA for the CDR3 is TGCGCCAGCAGCTTGGTCGGCAGGTCGATCACCGGGGAGCTGTTTTTT. Protein product: CASSLVGRSITGELFF.

Only a few counts were recorded for this clonotype. V and J are TRBV27 and TRBJ2-6; D gene ambiguous. The CDR3 extends over 13 amino acids. Germline-derived CDR1 and CDR2 are MNHEY and SMNVEV (reference sequence). V lost 3 bases and J lost 5, with 5 bases in between. In nucleotides, the CDR3 is TGTGCCAGCAGTTTCACACGGGCCAACGTCCTGACTTTC. It is translated as CASSFTRANVLTF.

The genes are TRBV7-2 and TRBJ2-7; no definite D call. Trimming removed 5 bases from V and 7 bases from J, with 21 bases in between. This CDR3 has 15 residues. CDR1 is SGHTA, CDR2 FQGNSA, per germline. Here the CDR3 DNA reads TGTGCCAGCAGCCCTCAAGGCCTACCACTTTGGGAGCAGTACTTC. Its translation is CASSPQGLPLWEQYF.

This clonotype was counted between two and nine times. The CDR3 sequence is CSVAQANTDTQYF. CDR3 DNA: TGCAGCGTTGCACAGGCTAACACAGATACGCAGTATTTT. V and J are TRBV29-1 and TRBJ2-3; tentatively, D is TRBD1 (5 bases). Germline V gene sequence: CDR1 SQVTM, CDR2 ANQGSEA. V lost 4 bases to trimming and J lost 2 bases, with 10 bases between them. The length of the CDR3 is 13 residues.

This chain uses TRBV29-1 with TRBJ2-7; D is uncertain. Germline V lookup: CDR1 SQVTM, CDR2 ANQGSEA. The length of the CDR3 is 13 residues. Trimming removed 6 bases from V and 3 bases from J, with 15 bases in between. CDR3 protein: CSVESGGYYEQYF. The CDR3 bases are TGCAGCGTCGAATCGGGTGGATACTACGAGCAGTACTTC.

With respect to this clonotype: One end of the junction fails to match germline, which may point to a read error. J is TRBJ2-1 and V is TRBV2; the match to TRBD2 covers 12 bases. The CDR3 extends over 12 amino acids. Germline CDR1 and CDR2: SNHLY and FYNNEI. DNA for the CDR3: TGTGCCAGCAGTCGGACTAGCGGGAAGGGGCGCTTC. Translated: CASSRTSGKGRF.

The chain joins TRBV15 to TRBJ2-7, with 7 positions matching TRBD1. This CDR3 spans 17 amino acids. Unmatched junction bases numbered 12, after V lost 1 base and J lost 3 bases. Germline V gene data show CDR1 as LNHNV and CDR2 as YYDKDF (reference sequence). CDR3 sequence: CATSRVTGTAVHYEQYF. The CDR3, as DNA: TGTGCCACCAGCAGAGTTACAGGGACAGCAGTCCACTACGAGCAGTACTTC.

At least ten counts were recorded for this clonotype. The chain is built from TRBV10-3 and TRBJ2-7; weak D call: TRBD2 (6 bases). This CDR3 is 14 amino acids long. Germline values: CDR1 ENHRY, CDR2 SYGVKD. Trimming removed 6 bases at V and 3 bases at J, with 15 bases between. In nucleotides, the CDR3 is TGTGCCATCAGATCTACCGGGAGTGTCTACGAGCAGTACTTC. This sequence encodes CAIRSTGSVYEQYF.

This clonotype has more than one count but fewer than ten. CDR3 nucleotides: TGCAGCGTTGGGCGTGGGAACACTGAAGCTTTCTTT. Amino acids: CSVGRGNTEAFF. The chain employs TRBV29-1 and TRBJ1-1; D remains ambiguous. The CDR3 runs 12 residues. Trimming stripped 4 bases from V and 1 base from J, with 7 bases between. The germline gives CDR1 SQVTM, CDR2 ANQGSEA. The variable domain in full, completed from reference TRBV29-1 and TRBJ1-1, reads SAVISQKPSRDICQRGTSLTIQCQVDSQVTMMFWYRQQPGQSLTLIATANQGSEATYESGFVIDKFPISRPNLTFSTLTVSNMSPEDSSIYLCSVGRGNTEAFFGQGTRLTVV.

The rearrangement uses TRBV6-2 or TRBV6-3 and TRBJ1-4, with a possible D match to TRBD1 (6 bases). CDR1 and CDR2 from the germline V gene are MNHEY and SVGEGT. V was trimmed by 6 bases and J by 4 bases, leaving 12 bases between them. The CDR3 extends over 14 amino acids. CDR3 coding DNA: TGTGCCAGCAGCCGGACAGAAAATAATGAAAAACTGTTTTTT. As protein: CASSRTENNEKLFF.

The rearrangement uses TRBV7-9 and TRBJ2-1; TRBD1 matches at 10 bases. V lost 4 bases to trimming and J lost 7 bases; unmatched junction nucleotides: 10. CDR3 length: 16 amino acids. CDR1 is SEHNR, CDR2 FQNEAQ, per germline (reference sequence). CDR3 protein: CASSSKRLDRGNEQFF. The CDR3 region has the DNA TGTGCCAGCAGCTCAAAACGGTTGGACAGGGGGAATGAGCAGTTCTTC.

This chain connects TRBV4-3 to TRBJ2-7; possible D gene TRBD2, 6 bases. V was trimmed by 1 base and J by 3 bases, leaving 19 bases between them. There are 17 residues in the CDR3. CDR1 LGHNA and CDR2 YSLEER come from the germline V gene. In DNA form, the CDR3 reads TGCGCCAGCAGCCAAGGTTTCATAGCGGAGCTTTTCTACGAGCAGTACTTC. Its translation: CASSQGFIAELFYEQYF.

This clonotype showed up many times. The chain links TRBV29-1 to TRBJ2-7; tentative D call: TRBD2 (6 bases). Germline-derived CDR1 and CDR2 are SQVTM and ANQGSEA. V lost 7 bases to trimming and J lost 7 bases, with 17 bases between them. This CDR3 region has 12 residues. Written as DNA, the CDR3 is TGCAGCGCCGGGACTTCCTTGGGTGAGCAGTACTTC. Residues: CSAGTSLGEQYF.

This rearrangement joins TRBV3-1 to TRBJ1-2, with D unclear. V lost 0 bases to trimming and J lost 2 bases, with 7 bases between them. The CDR3 loop spans 14 amino acids. Germline V CDR1 and CDR2: LGHDT, YNNKEL (reference sequence). The CDR3 DNA reads TGTGCCAGCAGCCAAGAATCGTGGAACTATGGCTACACCTTC. This translates into CASSQESWNYGYTF.

This clonotype was detected ten times or more. The chain has TRBV9 and TRBJ2-1, with a tentative D call TRBD1 (5 bases). Per germline, CDR1 SGDLS and CDR2 YYNGEE. The V end was cut by 0 bases, the J end by 5 bases, with 12 bases between. The CDR3 extends over 15 amino acids. The CDR3 coding sequence is TGTGCCAGCAGCGTAGAGGGGTTAACCCACAATGAGCAGTTCTTC. Translating gives CASSVEGLTHNEQFF. The full variable domain, its missing parts supplied by reference TRBV9 and TRBJ2-1, is DSGVTQTPKHLITATGQRVTLRCSPRSGDLSVYWYQQSLDQGLQFLIQYYNGEERAKGNILERFSAQQFPDLHSELNLSSLELGDSALYFCASSVEGLTHNEQFFGPGTRLTVL.

This clonotype was counted at least ten times. The chain combines TRBV7-9 with TRBJ2-7; the match to TRBD2 covers 11 bases. The CDR3 is made up of 16 amino acids. With 5 bases clipped from V and 2 bases from J, the junction kept 8 bases outside the gene matches. From germline, CDR1 is SEHNR and CDR2 FQNEAQ (reference sequence). The CDR3 sequence: CASSPRTSGPTYEQYF. Here the CDR3 DNA reads TGTGCCAGCAGCCCCCGGACTAGCGGGCCTACCTACGAGCAGTACTTC.